Below, one TCR beta chain is given with its context. The CDR3 is made up of 11 amino acids. Trimming cost V 3 bases and J 8 bases, with 5 bases left between them. CDR1 is MDHEN, CDR2 SYDVKM, per germline. These data originate in a study of blood T cell repertoires in COVID-19. Study-wide context: Acute and convalescent COVID-19 samples came from the United States, Italy and Spain. PBMCs, B-cell-depleted T cells, or T cells provided the cDNA or gDNA that made up the material.

Original processing notes: Nucleated cell number was recorded as an estimate derived from reference gene primer amplification. TCRdb's copy holds only in-frame clones and misses some; the assay was immunoSEQ multiplex PCR. The V and J calls and the clone size are those of that table, but D and trimming were determined from the DNA. The table has some 220,000 clones, approximately 84% seen once. This receptor was taken from a man aged 50 to 59 with acute or convalescent COVID-19. The chain has TRBV28 and TRBJ2-1, with unresolved D. The specimen was peripheral blood. The CDR3: CASSFYYEQFF. The CDR3 DNA reads TGTGCCAGCAGTTTTTATTATGAGCAGTTCTTC.